This T cell receptor beta chain was sequenced during a study of patients and donors after allogeneic stem cell transplantation. TCRdb passed the RT-PCR reads through MiXCR, listing each CDR3 protein once. This sample has over 130,000 distinct CDR3 sequences, with approximately 37% found just once. Trimming took 4 bases from V and 3 from J; bases not matched to a gene: 9. Germline CDR1 reads SGDLS; CDR2 reads YYNGEE. This CDR3 is built from 15 residues. The sequence derives from a human donor who was either an allogeneic HSCT recipient or a stem cell or donor lymphocyte infusion donor (not recorded which). It is not recorded whose cells these are; they may come from a transplant donor. Sequences were obtained from blood, either unsorted or a sorted T cell fraction (not recorded which). This chain connects TRBV9 to TRBJ1-2; 7 nucleotides line up with TRBD1. The CDR3 reads CASSSTGELDYGYTF. The CDR3 DNA reads TGTGCCAGCAGCTCAACAGGGGAATTGGACTATGGCTACACCTTC. The entire variable domain, with the rest obtained from reference TRBV9 and TRBJ1-2, is as follows: DSGVTQTPKHLITATGQRVTLRCSPRSGDLSVYWYQQSLDQGLQFLIQYYNGEERAKGNILERFSAQQFPDLHSELNLSSLELGDSALYFCASSSTGELDYGYTFGSGTRLTVV.